These 12 T cell receptor beta chains came from one sample sequenced in a study of cytomegalovirus exposure and HLA in healthy donors. The PCR made use of 60 Vbeta and 13 Jbeta primers. Some clones are missing from TCRdb's copy, which holds only in-frame ones; the method was immunoSEQ multiplex PCR. The profile covers about 180,000 clones, with about 80% appearing a single time and roughly 3.7% taken by the ten largest. Sequencing input: PBMCs. The receptors originated from a woman aged 60-75 years in good health and CMV-seropositive.

The gene calls are TRBV7-2 and TRBJ2-7; the match to TRBD2 covers 10 bases. Germline V gene lookup returns CDR1 SGHTA and CDR2 FQGNSA. The CDR3 is 13 amino acids. J was trimmed by 6 bases and V by 5 bases; bases with no gene match: 4. The CDR3 loop reads CASSPGTSVEQYF. CDR3 DNA: TGTGCCAGCAGCCCGGGGACTAGCGTCGAGCAGTACTTC.

The gene calls are TRBV2 and TRBJ2-1; tentative D call: TRBD1 (5 bases). In germline, CDR1 is SNHLY, CDR2 FYNNEI. V lost 7 bases to trimming and J lost 3 bases, with 13 bases between them. This CDR3 has 14 amino acids. Here the CDR3 reads CASTQGWDYNEQFF. DNA for the CDR3: TGTGCCAGCACCCAGGGATGGGACTACAATGAGCAGTTCTTC.

As regards this clone: In this CDR3 the conserved last residue, phenylalanine or tryptophan, is missing, so a read error is likely. The chain couples TRBV19 to TRBJ1-2; 9 nucleotides match TRBD1. The V segment lost 8 bases and the J segment 4 bases; nucleotides outside the gene matches: 11. Per the germline V gene, CDR1 is LNHDA and CDR2 is SQIVND (reference sequence). The CDR3 length is 15 residues. CDR3 bases: TGTGCCAGTGGGACCGCCGGGACAGGGTCCTATGGCTACACCCTC. It specifies CASGTAGTGSYGYTL.

The count of this clone is one. This chain joins TRBV30 and TRBJ2-7; D gene uncertain. CDR1 and CDR2 (germline): GTSNPN, SVGIG (reference sequence). V was clipped by 3 bases and J by 4 bases, with 7 bases between them. CDR3 length: 11 residues. The CDR3 nucleotides are TGTGCCTGGAGGGCATTATACGAGCAGTACTTC. As protein: CAWRALYEQYF. Looking up the rest from reference TRBV30 and TRBJ2-7 gives the full variable domain: SQTIHQWPATLVQPVGSPLSLECTVEGTSNPNLYWYRQAAGRGLQLLFYSVGIGQISSEVPQNLSASRPQDRQFILSSKKLLLSDSGFYLCAWRALYEQYFGPGTRLTVT.

V usage is TRBV28 and J usage is TRBJ1-4; 8 positions match TRBD1. The germline V gene encodes CDR1 MDHEN and CDR2 SYDVKM. The junction had 5 bases not matched to a gene; V was cut back by 4 bases and J by 7 bases. The CDR3 sequence is 14 residues long. CDR3 in DNA: TGTGCCAGCAGTTCACCAGGGGGCATTGAAAAACTGTTTTTT. Encoded protein: CASSSPGGIEKLFF.

The CDR3 loop reads CASRVTGGNQPQHF. The CDR3 bases are TGTGCCAGCAGAGTGACAGGGGGCAATCAGCCCCAGCATTTT. The chain carries TRBV27 and TRBJ1-5; 8 nucleotides agree with TRBD1. V shed 6 bases and J 2 bases; nucleotides not matched to a gene: 3. The CDR3 is 14 amino acids. The V gene's germline CDR1 is MNHEY and CDR2 SMNVEV (reference sequence).

This clone was counted between two and nine times. The rearrangement uses TRBV9 and TRBJ2-2; 10 bases align to TRBD2. The germline V gene has CDR1 SGDLS and CDR2 YYNGEE. This CDR3 is 16 amino acids long. The ends lost 7 bases at V and 1 base at J; junction bases unmatched: 7. The CDR3 coding sequence is TGTGCCAGCGGTGGTAGCGGGGGGCTGAACACCGGGGAGCTGTTTTTT. As protein: CASGGSGGLNTGELFF.

The rearrangement uses TRBV7-9 and TRBJ1-2; 8 bases align to TRBD1. The length of the CDR3 is 16 residues. The trim removed 5 bases at V and 6 bases at J, leaving 14 bases unmatched. Germline CDR1 and CDR2: SEHNR and FQNEAQ (reference sequence). CDR3 sequence reads: CASSPPAQGAHNGYTF. CDR3 sequence (DNA): TGTGCCAGCAGCCCACCAGCCCAGGGGGCGCATAATGGCTACACCTTC. Full variable domain (remainder filled in from reference TRBV7-9 and TRBJ1-2): DTGVSQNPRHKITKRGQNVTFRCDPISEHNRLYWYRQTLGQGPEFLTYFQNEAQLEKSRLLSDRFSAERPKGSFSTLEIQRTEQGDSAMYLCASSPPAQGAHNGYTFGSGTRLTVV.

The CDR3 DNA reads as TGTGCCAGCAGAAACACCGGACCTACGGGGATCTATGGCTACACCTTC. This gives the protein CASRNTGPTGIYGYTF. This chain uses TRBV7-2 with TRBJ1-2; no firm D call. There are 16 residues in the CDR3. The germline V gene encodes CDR1 SGHTA and CDR2 FQGNSA. V lost 6 bases and J 4 bases, leaving 21 bases between the germline ends.

This clone was found once. The chain is built from TRBV12-5 and TRBJ2-1, with TRBD2 matching over 7 bases. This CDR3 spans 17 amino acids. V shed 0 bases, J shed 0 bases, and the junction held 5 bases outside the gene matches. Germline values: CDR1 LGHNT, CDR2 FRNRAP. CDR3: CASGLVLGGGSYNEQFF. DNA for the CDR3: TGTGCTAGTGGTTTGGTACTTGGCGGGGGCTCCTACAATGAGCAGTTCTTC.

This clone was picked up one time. The chain carries TRBV5-1 and TRBJ1-6; D gene unclear. Trimming stripped 5 bases from V and 5 bases from J, with 11 bases between. Germline lookup yields CDR1 SGHRS and CDR2 YFSETQ. The CDR3 contains 14 residues. The DNA for the CDR3 is TGCGCCAGCAGTACAGTAGGCAATAATTCACCCCTCCACTTT. Amino acids: CASSTVGNNSPLHF.

This chain joins TRBV10-3 and TRBJ1-1, with 10 nucleotides matching TRBD1. The CDR3 has 14 amino acids. Looked up from germline, CDR1 is ENHRY and CDR2 is SYGVKD. The ends lost 6 bases at V and 1 base at J; junction bases unmatched: 2. Here the CDR3 reads CAIRRTGGNTEAFF. In DNA form, the CDR3 reads TGTGCCATCAGGAGGACAGGGGGGAACACTGAAGCTTTCTTT.